This T cell receptor beta chain was sequenced in a study of vaccination effects on CD4 cells after COVID-19. As for this clone: Its target is unknown.

Study-wide results and caveats: Convalescent patients were scarce in the study, and it lacked early post-infection timepoints. Infection-derived and vaccine-derived clones contracted markedly late after vaccination.

In the ViraFEST assay, antigen-specific CD4+ clonotypes were identified by expansion after peptide-pool stimulation. Isolating CD4+ T cells followed approximately 10 days of culture. Sometime from March through December 2020, the person acquired a SARS-CoV-2 infection that PCR confirmed. Around 2.2 million PBMC were seeded per well and grown in the presence of about 9.5 IU/ml IL-2 and approximately 11 ug/ml peptides. This CDR3 is 14 amino acids long. V was shortened by 7 bases and J by 3 bases, with 13 bases between the two germline ends. Germline loops: CDR1 ENHRY, CDR2 SYGVKD. Sequenced by immunoSEQ multiplex PCR; TCRdb stores in-frame clones only, minus some. Here the sample spans under 20,000 clones, around 74% being singletons.

Source: CD4+ T cells from PBMCs cultured with SARS-CoV-2 spike peptides, taken before COVID-19 vaccination. The chain carries TRBV10-3 and TRBJ2-1; D might be TRBD1 or TRBD2, each matching 6 bases. The sequence was obtained from a human donor who had a prior SARS-CoV-2 infection. CDR3 DNA: TGTGCCATCACCCGGGGGCTACACTACAATGAGCAGTTCTTC. Translated, it gives CAITRGLHYNEQFF.